This is a list of T cell receptor beta chains from one sample in a study of low-dose radiotherapy and immunotherapy resistance in tumors. TCRdb passed the reads through MiXCR, listing each CDR3 protein once. The table shows tens of thousands of distinct CDR3 sequences, with 8% to 10% occurring only once. Sequenced material: PBMCs, taken before treatment. The receptors derive from a male donor with prostate cancer. Both conserved end residues are part of each CDR3. Each record gives: V gene, D gene, J gene, clone size, CDR3 length, CDR3 protein, CDR3 DNA. A D gene is named only where the DNA matches it firmly. Clone size appears in some rows only: once, few, many, or a class for an expanded clone.

>TRBV29-1|.|TRBJ2-3|many|13
CSVVSVIGDTQYF
TGCAGCGTTGTATCCGTGATTGGTGATACGCAGTATTTT
>TRBV29-1|TRBD2|TRBJ2-1|many|14
CSGGLAGVGNEQFF
TGCAGCGGGGGACTAGCGGGAGTCGGCAATGAGCAGTTCTTC
>TRBV7-7|.|TRBJ2-5|.|16
CASSLGSRGGGETQYF
TGTGCCAGCAGCTTAGGCTCCAGGGGGGGCGGAGAGACCCAGTACTTC
>TRBV29-1|TRBD1|TRBJ1-1|many|14
CSVGQGGMMDEAFF
TGCAGCGTTGGGCAGGGGGGAATGATGGATGAAGCTTTCTTT
>TRBV21-1|.|TRBJ2-7|few|15
CASSKEGGPRYEQYF
TGTGCCAGCAGCAAAGAGGGGGGTCCACGCTACGAGCAGTACTTC
>TRBV20-1|.|TRBJ2-7|many|14
CSARDQDSIYEQYF
TGCAGTGCTAGAGATCAGGACTCCATCTACGAGCAGTACTTC
>TRBV28|.|TRBJ2-2|many|13
CASRREGAGELFF
TGTGCCAGCAGGCGCGAGGGAGCCGGGGAGCTGTTTTTT
>TRBV7-3|TRBD1|TRBJ2-2|many|15
CASSLKGAGTGELFF
TGTGCCAGCAGCTTAAAGGGGGCAGGCACCGGGGAGCTGTTTTTT
>TRBV20-1|.|TRBJ2-7|many|12
CSAGRGSYEQYF
TGCAGTGCCGGAAGGGGCTCCTACGAGCAGTACTTC
>TRBV1|.|TRBJ2-3|many|13
CTSSQGGADTQYF
TGCACCAGCAGCCAAGGTGGCGCAGATACGCAGTATTTT
>TRBV20-1|TRBD2|TRBJ2-1|many|17
CSARWTSGHGVGNEQFF
TGCAGTGCTAGGTGGACTAGCGGCCACGGGGTAGGCAATGAGCAGTTCTTC
>TRBV24-1|.|TRBJ1-1|many|13
CATSRELGTEAFF
TGTGCCACCAGCAGGGAGTTGGGCACTGAAGCTTTCTTT
>TRBV28|.|TRBJ2-1|many|17
CASSSSGAPVGYNEQFF
TGTGCCAGCAGTAGCTCAGGGGCGCCGGTGGGGTACAATGAGCAGTTCTTC
>TRBV2|.|TRBJ2-2|many|12
CASGTNTGELFF
TGTGCCAGTGGGACGAACACCGGGGAGCTGTTTTTT
>TRBV20-1|TRBD1|TRBJ1-2|many|14
CSARGGTVRYGYTF
TGCAGTGCTAGAGGAGGGACAGTGCGGTATGGCTACACCTTC
>TRBV6-2/TRBV6-3|.|TRBJ1-5|many|14
CASSGVGGNQPQHF
TGTGCCAGCAGCGGCGTCGGGGGCAATCAGCCCCAGCATTTT
>TRBV20-1|.|TRBJ2-7|few|13
CSARGLEAYEQYF
TGCAGTGCTAGAGGGCTAGAAGCCTACGAGCAGTACTTC
>TRBV5-4|.|TRBJ2-7|many|14
CASFRNRDSYEQYF
TGTGCCAGCTTCCGAAACAGGGACTCCTACGAGCAGTACTTC
>TRBV7-2|.|TRBJ1-5|many|14
CASSFSRVGQPQHF
TGTGCCAGCAGCTTCTCCAGGGTCGGACAGCCCCAGCATTTT
>TRBV11-2|.|TRBJ2-3|many|18
CASSSILTPGSSTDTQYF
TGTGCCAGCAGCTCAATTCTGACACCGGGCTCTAGCACAGATACGCAGTATTTT
>TRBV27|.|TRBJ2-7|many|15
CASTPGWGSVDEQYF
TGTGCCAGCACCCCCGGTTGGGGCAGTGTCGACGAGCAGTACTTC
>TRBV7-9|.|TRBJ2-2|many|13
CASSPDASGELFF
TGTGCCAGCAGTCCTGACGCGTCCGGGGAGCTGTTTTTT
>TRBV19|.|TRBJ2-7|many|15
CASSRRLGGGYEQYF
TGTGCCAGTAGTAGGCGACTTGGGGGAGGATACGAGCAGTACTTC
>TRBV7-2|.|TRBJ1-6|many|15
CASSLMSSYNSPLHF
TGTGCCAGCAGCTTAATGAGCTCCTATAATTCACCCCTCCACTTT
>TRBV28|TRBD2|TRBJ2-7|few|17
CASSLKTSGRNSYEQYF
TGTGCCAGCAGTTTAAAAACTAGCGGGAGGAACTCCTACGAGCAGTACTTC
>TRBV7-9|TRBD1|TRBJ1-5|many|14
CASSRDRDLQPQHF
TGTGCCAGCAGCCGGGACAGGGACTTGCAGCCCCAGCATTTT
>TRBV4-1|.|TRBJ2-6|many|16
CASSRQSLSGANVLTF
TGCGCCAGCAGCCGACAGTCCCTCTCTGGGGCCAACGTCCTGACTTTC
>TRBV5-1|.|TRBJ1-3|many|17
CASSLEVEPRSGNTIYF
TGCGCCAGCAGCTTGGAAGTGGAGCCCCGCTCTGGAAACACCATATATTTT
>TRBV7-2|.|TRBJ2-7|many|11
CASSLAIEQYF
TGTGCCAGCAGCTTAGCCATCGAGCAGTACTTC
>TRBV12-3/TRBV12-4|.|TRBJ1-2|many|14
CASSPSRRIKGYTF
TGTGCCAGCAGTCCTAGTCGAAGGATAAAAGGCTACACCTTC
>TRBV19|TRBD1|TRBJ2-1|many|15
CASSRTGGSYNEQFF
TGTGCCAGTAGTAGGACAGGGGGCTCCTACAATGAGCAGTTCTTC
>TRBV6-1|.|TRBJ2-6|many|17
CASSEAQGQSGANVLTF
TGTGCCAGCAGTGAAGCGCAAGGGCAGTCTGGGGCCAACGTCCTGACTTTC
>TRBV6-2/TRBV6-3|.|TRBJ1-6|many|15
CASSSPREGNSPLHF
TGTGCCAGCAGTTCCCCGAGGGAGGGGAATTCACCCCTCCACTTT
>TRBV28|TRBD1|TRBJ1-5|many|15
CASSPVDRGTQPQHF
TGTGCCAGCAGCCCCGTGGACAGGGGGACTCAGCCCCAGCATTTT
>TRBV18|.|TRBJ1-2|many|14
CASSPSDGTYGYTF
TGTGCCAGCTCACCATCCGACGGGACCTATGGCTACACCTTC
>TRBV28|TRBD1|TRBJ2-7|many|15
CASSSGQGVIYEQYF
TGTGCCAGCAGTTCTGGACAGGGGGTTATCTACGAGCAGTACTTC
>TRBV12-3/TRBV12-4|.|TRBJ2-4|many|14
CASTLGGAQNIQYF
TGTGCCAGCACCTTAGGGGGGGCGCAAAACATTCAGTACTTC
>TRBV7-2|.|TRBJ2-2|many|16
CASSLAPQGIIGELFF
TGTGCCAGCAGCTTAGCGCCCCAGGGAATTATCGGGGAGCTGTTTTTT
>TRBV7-2|TRBD2|TRBJ2-7|many|15
CASSAGLAGVYEQYF
TGTGCCAGCAGCGCGGGACTAGCGGGAGTCTACGAGCAGTACTTC
>TRBV12-3/TRBV12-4|.|TRBJ2-2|many|15
CASSLAETNTGELFF
TGTGCCAGCAGTTTAGCAGAAACGAACACCGGGGAGCTGTTTTTT
>TRBV5-1|TRBD2|TRBJ2-1|many|11
CASVAGGEQFF
TGCGCCAGCGTAGCGGGAGGGGAGCAGTTCTTC
>TRBV24-1|TRBD1|TRBJ2-3|many|18
CATSDRGQGGQDTDTQYF
TGTGCCACCAGTGATCGCGGACAGGGCGGTCAGGACACAGATACGCAGTATTTT
>TRBV7-3|TRBD2|TRBJ2-3|.|15
CASSVTSGRTDTQYF
TGTGCCAGCAGCGTCACTAGCGGCCGCACAGATACGCAGTATTTT
>TRBV7-3|TRBD2|TRBJ2-7|many|12
CASRRSGGEQYF
TGTGCCAGCAGGAGATCGGGGGGCGAGCAGTACTTC
>TRBV12-3/TRBV12-4|.|TRBJ2-1|many|14
CASYRGAGGNEQFF
TGTGCCAGCTATAGGGGGGCAGGGGGCAATGAGCAGTTCTTC
>TRBV5-4|.|TRBJ2-2|many|15
CASSQDRMAAGELFF
TGCGCCAGCAGCCAAGATCGGATGGCAGCCGGGGAGCTGTTTTTT
>TRBV20-1|.|TRBJ2-7|many|12
CRADGPSYEQYF
TGCAGGGCGGACGGCCCATCCTACGAGCAGTACTTC
>TRBV7-3|TRBD1|TRBJ1-3|many|17
CASSLIPGQGVGNTIYF
TGTGCCAGCAGCTTGATACCGGGACAGGGGGTAGGAAACACCATATATTTT
>TRBV5-1|.|TRBJ2-7|many|13
CASSLGRRYEQYF
TGCGCCAGCAGCTTGGGTAGGCGATACGAGCAGTACTTC
>TRBV7-2|TRBD2|TRBJ2-2|many|14
CASSTTSGTGELFF
TGTGCCAGCAGCACAACTAGCGGGACCGGGGAGCTGTTTTTT
>TRBV29-1|TRBD1|TRBJ2-3|many|15
CSVPDRTGLADTQYF
TGCAGCGTCCCCGACCGGACAGGGTTGGCAGATACGCAGTATTTT
>TRBV12-3/TRBV12-4|.|TRBJ1-1|.|16
CASSRGPPTTNTEAFF
TGTGCCAGCAGCAGAGGACCGCCGACCACGAACACTGAAGCTTTCTTT
>TRBV5-1|TRBD1|TRBJ1-2|many|15
CASSTGQGLNYGYTF
TGCGCCAGCAGCACTGGACAGGGGCTTAACTATGGCTACACCTTC
>TRBV20-1|TRBD2|TRBJ2-3|many|15
CSARLSGSKPDTQYF
TGCAGTGCTAGACTTAGCGGGAGTAAGCCGGATACGCAGTATTTT
>TRBV9|.|TRBJ2-1|many|15
CASSADGSSYNEQFF
TGTGCCAGCAGCGCGGACGGAAGCTCCTACAATGAGCAGTTCTTC
>TRBV28|.|TRBJ2-1|medium-sized|13
CAAGGTWSGEQFF
TGTGCCGCAGGCGGGACCTGGTCGGGGGAGCAGTTCTTC
>TRBV28|.|TRBJ1-1|many|14
CASSPPIVRQGAFF
TGTGCCAGCAGTCCGCCAATTGTCAGGCAAGGAGCTTTCTTT
>TRBV20-1|TRBD1|TRBJ1-5|many|14
CSASTGISNQPQHF
TGCAGTGCTTCGACAGGGATTAGCAATCAGCCCCAGCATTTT
>TRBV28|TRBD2|TRBJ2-2|many|15
CASSLPGGPHEELFF
TGTGCCAGCAGTTTGCCGGGAGGGCCTCACGAGGAGCTGTTTTTT
>TRBV5-4|TRBD2|TRBJ2-2|few|16
CASRVGGTSNTGELFF
TGTGCCAGCAGGGTGGGAGGGACGTCGAACACCGGGGAGCTGTTTTTT